This TCR beta chain emerged from a study of glioma-infiltrating T cells. Points from the study as a whole: Tissue-blood divergence was below expectation in non-neoplastic patients, above in gliomas.

The sample holds many counts of this clonotype. The target antigen is unknown. Using RNA template, CDR3s of TCR alpha and beta were amplified with iRepertoire arm-PCR. Using its own MiXCR run on the multiplex PCR reads, TCRdb lists one record per CDR3 protein. The sample holds roughly 100,000 distinct CDR3 sequences, under 30% seen once. Germline V CDR1 and CDR2: MDHEN, SYDVKM. V shed 1 base and J shed 10 bases, with 11 bases lying between them. CDR3 length: 13 amino acids. V usage is TRBV28 and J usage is TRBJ1-5; D is possibly TRBD1 (5 bases). Sequenced material: glioma tissue, nonneoplastic brain tissue, or PBMCs (not recorded which). This sequence was found in a human donor with low-grade glioma or glioblastoma, undergoing nonglioma brain surgery, or in good health (not recorded which). The CDR3 is CASSLSRGSPQHF. CDR3 nucleotides: TGTGCCAGCAGTTTATCAAGGGGCAGTCCCCAGCATTTT.